This T cell receptor beta chain was found in a study of blood T cells in healthy people across ages (dated by TCRdb to between 2015 and 2016). About the study as a whole: In model experiments, template switching captured roughly one uniquely barcoded TCR beta cDNA molecule for every two T cells. To track age-related changes in TCR beta repertoire diversity, the study relied on deep sequencing normalized with unique cDNA molecular identifiers. Four age groups were formed from the donors: young (average about 16 years), middle-aged (more than 35), aged (approximately 60) and long-lived (about 80). Donors of different ages were randomly distributed across sequencing lanes to avoid experimental bias. Two additional independent replicas of 1 million unique cDNA reads from the same blood draw were analyzed for two donors (one aged 18 to 30 and one aged 80 or older). Points the paper makes about the study in general: Because profiling used bulk unsorted PBMCs, naive and antigen-experienced compartments could not be compared conclusively. Estimates of total diversity based on one million sequenced T cells were considered lower bounds and underestimates. The long-lived group showed more naive CD4+ T cells, fewer expanded clones and increased TCR diversity than the aged group, suggesting age selection. Donor CMV infection status was unknown, potentially confounding age-related changes in expanded clonotypes. Observed TCR beta diversity per million T cells fell roughly linearly with age, and a significant reduction was already apparent by age around 40. A strong correlation was found between observed TCR beta diversity and the percentage of naive T cells measured by flow cytometry.

The method behind the library was 5' RACE. The run used an Illumina HiSeq 2500. A second PCR of roughly 6 to 11 cycles was run with a J-beta primer mix and a sample-barcoded 5' primer. A template-switch 5' adaptor carrying 12 random nucleotides introduced a unique molecular identifier onto each TCR beta cDNA molecule. Each sample yielded at least 2.5 million CDR3-containing paired-end reads. All of the RNA was converted into first-strand cDNA using the Mint cDNA synthesis kit, with a TRBC-specific oligonucleotide serving as the primer. After uracil-DNA glycosylase treatment, a first 18-cycle PCR used universal primers M1SS and BC2_uni_R on all cDNA. As for the authors' bioinformatics: Each sample was normalized by randomly selecting 1 million high-quality reads, each carrying a distinct molecular identifier. Reads sharing molecular identifiers were discarded rather than binned into consensus sequences. MiTCR, run with a Q25 quality threshold and the strictest error-elimination algorithm, handled CDR3 identification, clonotype clustering and error correction. A nonparametric unseen species model with Euler transformation was used to estimate lower-bound total TCR beta diversity. Using fastp trimming at Q25 and MiXCR clonotype assembly, TCRdb reanalyzed the public sequencing data and kept in-frame beta chains. Every entry covers one CDR3 protein and lists the most common genes and DNA from its rows. TCRdb, rather than the study authors, made the V and J calls. This sample is represented by roughly 2 million distinct CDR3 sequences; around 48% of them were singletons. Together, the top ten hold over 2% of the sample.

Trimming removed 0 bases from V and 7 bases from J; the gene matches leave 15 bases unexplained. Taken from cysteine to phenylalanine, the CDR3 has 18 residues. The CDR3 DNA has 54 bases and is translated from base 1. From a lookup of the germline V gene (reference sequence), CDR1 and CDR2 are LGHDT and YNNKEL. On this clonotype itself: What this receptor recognizes is not known. It has no much larger one-base neighbor in the sample; base qualities were not kept.

The donors were roughly 38 Caucasian individuals from Russia, aged 6 to 90 years, who were systemically healthy. Each donor gave around 9.9 milliliters of peripheral blood, collected into EDTA-treated Vacutainer tubes. Ficoll-Paque density-gradient centrifugation was used to isolate PBMCs, with at least 6.5 million per sample. Trizol reagent was used to extract total RNA from the PBMCs, yielding at least 5 micrograms per sample. The percentages of naive CD45RAhigh/CD27high T cells were determined by flow cytometry on a PBMC aliquot from every donor. The clonotype originates from a woman aged 40 to 50 in good health. The specimen was blood. The chain uses TRBV3-1 and TRBJ2-7; 10 central bases correspond to TRBD2. The nucleotide sequence reads as follows: TGTGCCAGCAGCCAAGACCAACGGGAACTAGCGGGGATCTATGAGCAGTACTTC. It specifies CASSQDQRELAGIYEQYF.